This T cell receptor (beta chain) was sequenced for a study of cytomegalovirus exposure and HLA in healthy donors. Study-wide background: Of 350 to 400 genotyped donors, about 80% grouped in the Caucasian-associated ancestry cluster. The study's findings and limits: Across donors, sequencing depth was assumed by presence/absence analyses to be roughly uniform.

The PCR was carried out with 60 Vbeta primers and 13 Jbeta primers. The method was immunoSEQ multiplex PCR; TCRdb's version includes in-frame clones alone and lacks a portion of them. Of tens of thousands of clones listed, more than 60% are singletons. A word on this clone: Its antigen remains unidentified.

V lost 5 bases and J lost 4, with 14 bases in between. The CDR3 spans 14 residues. CDR1 is SGHTA and CDR2 is FQGTGA in the germline V gene. Source material: PBMCs. This clonotype was obtained from a woman in her thirties or forties in good health and CMV-seropositive. The chain combines TRBV7-3 with TRBJ1-1, with D possibly being TRBD1 (5 bases). The CDR3 region has the DNA TGTGCCAGCAGCCCGACAGTAAGAGGCACTGAAGCTTTCTTT. Amino acid sequence: CASSPTVRGTEAFF.